The 15 T cell receptor beta chains below were found in one sample sequenced in a study of T cell responses to AZD1222 COVID-19 vaccine. Profiling relied on immunoSEQ multiplex PCR, and the TCRdb table lists in-frame clones only, not all of them. This table has approximately 120,000 clones, about 88% appearing once. The source material was peripheral blood, sampled on day 0 of AZD1222 vaccination. The source of these receptors is an adult in good health.

This rearrangement joins TRBV5-1 to TRBJ1-5; TRBD1 agrees at 7 bases. Germline V gene data show CDR1 as SGHRS and CDR2 as YFSETQ. The J segment lost 3 bases and the V segment lost 4 bases, leaving 4 bases of the junction unmatched. The CDR3 is made up of 14 amino acids. CDR3 sequence reads: CASSEGTANQPQHF. The CDR3 DNA follows: TGCGCCAGCAGCGAAGGGACAGCCAATCAGCCCCAGCATTTT. Full variable domain (outside the CDR3, taken from reference TRBV5-1 and TRBJ1-5): KAGVTQTPRYLIKTRGQQVTLSCSPISGHRSVSWYQQTPGQGLQFLFEYFSETQRNKGNFPGRFSGRQFSNSRSEMNVSTLELGDSALYLCASSEGTANQPQHFGDGTRLSIL.

V is TRBV27 and J is TRBJ1-1, with TRBD1 identical over 7 bases. The CDR3 consists of 13 residues. V was pared by 7 bases and J by 0 bases, with 2 bases of the junction left unmatched. CDR1 MNHEY and CDR2 SMNVEV come from the germline V gene (reference sequence). CDR3 in amino acids: CASMTGLNTEAFF. In DNA, the CDR3 is TGTGCCAGCATGACAGGGCTGAACACTGAAGCTTTCTTT.

This clone was counted once. The V and J genes are TRBV14 and TRBJ1-3; TRBD1 agrees at 8 bases. The CDR3 length is 15 residues. Trimming cost V 6 bases and J 1 base; bases outside gene matches: 5. Per the germline V gene, CDR1 is SGHDN and CDR2 is FVKESK. CDR3: CASREQGGSGNTIYF. The CDR3 DNA reads TGTGCCAGCAGAGAACAGGGGGGTTCTGGAAACACCATATATTTT. The whole variable domain, remainder taken from reference TRBV14 and TRBJ1-3, is EAGVTQFPSHSVIEKGQTVTLRCDPISGHDNLYWYRRVMGKEIKFLLHFVKESKQDESGMPNNRFLAERTGGTYSTLKVQPAELEDSGVYFCASREQGGSGNTIYFGEGSWLTVV.

The J gene is TRBJ1-5, the V gene TRBV21-1. TRBV21-1 is a recognized pseudogene. The CDR3 extends over 16 amino acids. This CDR3 is CASSNMQGASNQPQHF. The CDR3 DNA reads TGTGCCAGCAGCAACATGCAGGGAGCTAGCAATCAGCCCCAGCATTTT.

The V and J genes are TRBV3-1 (or the pseudogene TRBV3-2) and TRBJ1-2; no firm D call. This CDR3 region has 11 residues. Germline values: CDR1 LGHDT, CDR2 YNNKEL (reference sequence). V was cut by 1 base and J by 4 bases, with 1 base left in between. CDR3 sequence: CASSQAYGYTF. The DNA for the CDR3 is TGTGCCAGCAGCCAAGCCTATGGCTACACCTTC.

The chain combines TRBV27 with TRBJ1-3; D gene ambiguous. Deletions cut 3 bases from V and 4 bases from J, with 7 bases between. The germline V gene encodes CDR1 MNHEY and CDR2 SMNVEV (reference sequence). The CDR3 totals 13 residues. This CDR3 is CASSFASGNTIYF. DNA of the CDR3: TGTGCCAGCAGTTTTGCTAGCGGAAACACCATATATTTT.

The chain recombines TRBV24-1 with TRBJ2-6; D gene uncertain. Trimming removed 9 bases from V and 1 base from J, with 6 bases in between. The CDR3 sequence is 13 residues long. CDR1 is KGHDR and CDR2 is SFDVKD in the germline V gene. The CDR3 region is CATGLSGANVLTF. DNA of the CDR3: TGTGCCACCGGATTATCTGGGGCCAACGTCCTGACTTTC.

CDR3 loop: CASSDTGFQPQHF. The CDR3 nucleotides read TGTGCCAGCAGCGATACAGGGTTTCAGCCCCAGCATTTT. The chain is built from TRBV9 and TRBJ1-5; perhaps TRBD1 as D (6 bases). The CDR3 consists of 13 residues. Germline CDR1 SGDLS, CDR2 YYNGEE. Trimming pared 3 bases from V and 6 bases from J, leaving 10 bases between.

The chain combines TRBV21-1 with TRBJ1-5; the table's D call of TRBD1 was not tested on the DNA. TRBV21-1 is annotated as a pseudogene. CDR3 length: 17 amino acids. CDR3 in DNA: TGTGCCAGCAGACCCTGGGCTGGACAGGGGAGCGTTCAGCCCCAGCATTTT. Protein: CASRPWAGQGSVQPQHF.

The V and J genes are TRBV9 and TRBJ2-5; 8 nucleotides align to TRBD2. CDR3 length: 15 residues. Germline V gene data show CDR1 as SGDLS and CDR2 as YYNGEE. V was clipped by 2 bases and J by 2 bases; unmatched bases: 5. CDR3 region: CASSVAGTSQETQYF. In nucleotides, the CDR3 is TGTGCCAGCAGCGTGGCCGGGACTAGTCAAGAGACCCAGTACTTC.

This chain connects TRBV5-1 to TRBJ2-2; D is uncertain. Per germline, CDR1 SGHRS and CDR2 YFSETQ. V was shortened by 4 bases and J by 1 base, with 5 bases between the two germline ends. This CDR3 has 13 amino acids. The CDR3 loop is CASSPQNTGELFF. In nucleotides, the CDR3 is TGCGCCAGCAGCCCCCAGAACACCGGGGAGCTGTTTTTT.

The chain employs TRBV9 and TRBJ2-1; 8 bases map to TRBD1. Looked up from germline, CDR1 is SGDLS and CDR2 is YYNGEE. Unmatched junction bases numbered 17, after V lost 9 bases and J lost 0 bases. CDR3 length equals 18 residues. DNA of the CDR3: TGTGCCACACGGACAGGGAAAACCATCGAATCCTCCTACAATGAGCAGTTCTTC. Encoded protein: CATRTGKTIESSYNEQFF.

The chain joins TRBV7-9 to TRBJ1-4, with TRBD1 identical over 9 bases. Germline V lookup: CDR1 SEHNR, CDR2 FQNEAQ (reference sequence). With 4 bases clipped from V and 4 bases from J, the junction kept 4 bases outside the gene matches. This CDR3 contains 15 residues. The CDR3 loop is CASSSPGQGNEKLFF. The CDR3 coding sequence is TGTGCCAGCAGCTCTCCGGGACAGGGTAATGAAAAACTGTTTTTT.

The rearrangement links TRBV27 to TRBJ1-5; 8 nucleotides agree with TRBD1. The CDR3 length is 15 residues. Germline values: CDR1 MNHEY, CDR2 SMNVEV (reference sequence). V shed 6 bases, J shed 5 bases, and the junction held 9 bases outside the gene matches. The CDR3 region is CASRQGQEWYQPQHF. The CDR3 bases are TGTGCCAGCAGACAGGGACAGGAGTGGTATCAGCCCCAGCATTTT.

As regards this clone: This sample also contains other DNA sequences that code for the same CDR3. The chain joins TRBV25-1 to TRBJ1-5; D call uncertain. From germline, CDR1 is MGHDK and CDR2 SYGVNS. CDR3 length: 14 residues. With 3 bases removed from V and 1 base from J, the gap between germline ends came to 7 bases. The CDR3 reads CASSDRESNQPQHF. The DNA of the CDR3 is TGTGCCAGCAGTGATAGGGAGAGCAATCAGCCCCAGCATTTT.